The 27 T cell receptor beta chains below come from one sample, sequenced in a study of T cell responses to AZD1222 COVID-19 vaccine. Generated by immunoSEQ multiplex PCR, the TCRdb table keeps only in-frame clones and is missing some. The sample has tens of thousands of clones, roughly four fifths seen once. The sample consisted of peripheral blood, taken 28 days after the second AZD1222 dose. The receptors originated from an adult who received the AZD1222 COVID-19 vaccine.

This sequence joins TRBV9 and TRBJ2-1; TRBD2 is a possible D gene (5 bases). Looked up from germline, CDR1 is SGDLS and CDR2 is YYNGEE. The CDR3 spans 16 residues. Trimming left V 3 bases short and J 0 bases short, with 13 bases between. The CDR3 sequence: CASSEGLPSSYNEQFF. As DNA, the CDR3 is TGTGCCAGCAGCGAAGGACTTCCGAGCTCCTACAATGAGCAGTTCTTC. The full variable domain, with the rest looked up from reference TRBV9 and TRBJ2-1, is DSGVTQTPKHLITATGQRVTLRCSPRSGDLSVYWYQQSLDQGLQFLIQYYNGEERAKGNILERFSAQQFPDLHSELNLSSLELGDSALYFCASSEGLPSSYNEQFFGPGTRLTVL.

The chain couples TRBV5-4 to TRBJ2-7; TRBD2 agrees at 11 bases. This CDR3 spans 14 amino acids. Trimming took 3 bases from V and 4 from J; bases not matched to a gene: 3. Germline values: CDR1 SGHNT, CDR2 YYREEE (reference sequence). CDR3 protein: CASSWASGRYEQYF. The CDR3 DNA follows: TGTGCCAGCAGCTGGGCTAGCGGGAGGTACGAGCAGTACTTC.

The V and J genes are TRBV2 and TRBJ1-1, with 8 bases aligning to TRBD1. Per the germline V gene, CDR1 is SNHLY and CDR2 is FYNNEI. There are 16 residues in the CDR3. The ends lost 9 bases at V and 4 bases at J; junction bases unmatched: 16. As DNA, the CDR3 is TGTGCCAGACCATGGGGACAGGATGGCGGGCGCACTGAAGCTTTCTTT. It is translated as CARPWGQDGGRTEAFF. The variable domain in full, completed from reference TRBV2 and TRBJ1-1, reads EPEVTQTPSHQVTQMGQEVILRCVPISNHLYFYWYRQILGQKVEFLVSFYNNEISEKSEIFDDQFSVERPDGSNFTLKIRSTKLEDSAMYFCARPWGQDGGRTEAFFGQGTRLTVV.

This clone was found a few times. The chain has TRBV11-2 and TRBJ2-7; D is tentatively TRBD1 or TRBD2 (5 bases each). The V end was cut by 3 bases, the J end by 1 base, with 16 bases between. From germline, CDR1 is SGHAT and CDR2 FQNNGV. CDR3 length: 16 residues. The CDR3 bases are TGTGCCAGCAGCTTTACTGACAGCGGCGCTTCCTACGAGCAGTACTTC. This gives the protein CASSFTDSGASYEQYF.

V is TRBV11-3 and J is TRBJ2-7, with a weak D call TRBD1 (5 bases). CDR1 is SGHNT, CDR2 YENEEA, per germline. V was cut by 2 bases and J by 6 bases, with 11 bases left in between. CDR3 length: 13 residues. CDR3 DNA sequence: TGTGCCAGCAGCTTAACGACAGCAGCCGAGCAGTACTTC. Amino acids: CASSLTTAAEQYF.

This rearrangement joins TRBV28 to TRBJ2-3, with D uncertain. Germline V lookup: CDR1 MDHEN, CDR2 SYDVKM. The CDR3 contains 14 residues. The V end was cut by 5 bases, the J end by 1 base, with 10 bases between. CDR3 amino acids: CASSRRPGTDTQYF. The CDR3 DNA reads TGTGCCAGCAGTAGGCGGCCGGGCACAGATACGCAGTATTTT.

This clone was detected once. The genes are TRBV6-5 and TRBJ2-2; D possibly corresponds to TRBD1 (6 bases). The germline V gene encodes CDR1 MNHEY and CDR2 SVGAGI. Trimming left V 5 bases short and J 2 bases short, with 12 bases between. The CDR3 runs to 15 residues. The chain's CDR3 is CASSRGQINTGELFF. The CDR3 DNA follows: TGTGCCAGCAGTCGCGGACAGATTAACACCGGGGAGCTGTTTTTT.

The V call is TRBV7-8, the J call TRBJ2-7; 7 bases line up with TRBD2. Germline lookup yields CDR1 SGHVS and CDR2 FQNEAQ. The CDR3 length is 15 residues. Unmatched junction bases numbered 7, after V lost 5 bases and J lost 0 bases. The chain's CDR3 is CASSRGLQSSYEQYF. The CDR3 DNA reads TGTGCCAGCAGCCGGGGACTACAGAGCTCCTACGAGCAGTACTTC.

CDR3 nucleotide sequence: TGTGCCAGCAGCTTAGTTTCCTCGAAGAACACCGGGGAGCTGTTTTTT. This gives the protein CASSLVSSKNTGELFF. The V gene is TRBV11-1, the J gene TRBJ2-2; D gene unclear. CDR1 is SGHAT and CDR2 is FQDESV in the germline V gene (reference sequence). V gave up 1 base and J gave up 1 base, with 10 bases separating them. This CDR3 is built from 16 residues.

The gene calls are TRBV3-1 (or the pseudogene TRBV3-2) and TRBJ2-4, with no clear D. Germline V gene sequence: CDR1 LGHDT, CDR2 YNNKEL (reference sequence). Trimming took 5 bases from V and 4 from J, leaving 18 bases between them. This CDR3 has 16 residues. CDR3 sequence reads: CASSDRPPQRKNIQYF. The CDR3, as DNA: TGTGCCAGCAGCGACCGTCCTCCGCAAAGAAAAAACATTCAGTACTTC.

V gene TRBV5-1 combines with J gene TRBJ2-7, with 7 bases that match TRBD1. The V gene end was trimmed by 3 bases and the J gene end by 3 bases; junction bases not matched to a gene: 12. CDR1 is SGHRS, CDR2 YFSETQ, per germline. This CDR3 is 16 amino acids long. The CDR3 is CASSWADRTGFYEQYF. CDR3 DNA sequence: TGCGCCAGCAGCTGGGCGGATAGGACAGGCTTCTACGAGCAGTACTTC.

This sequence joins TRBV19 and TRBJ2-3, with TRBD2 identical over 13 bases. Trimming cost V 4 bases and J 11 bases; bases outside gene matches: 3. Germline V lookup: CDR1 LNHDA, CDR2 SQIVND (reference sequence). The CDR3 length is 13 residues. CDR3 nucleotides: TGTGCCAGTAGTACTACTAGCGGGAGGGAGCAGTATTTT. Amino acids: CASSTTSGREQYF.

The V and J genes are TRBV7-3 and TRBJ2-1, with D perhaps TRBD2 (6 bases). In germline, CDR1 is SGHTA, CDR2 FQGTGA. V lost 8 bases, J lost 9 bases, and 14 bases lay in between. The CDR3 extends over 12 amino acids. CDR3 loop: CASGTGEAEQFF. DNA of the CDR3: TGTGCCAGCGGGACCGGGGAGGCTGAGCAGTTCTTC.

The chain links TRBV5-1 to TRBJ1-5, with a tentative D call TRBD1 (5 bases). V lost 0 bases, J lost 4 bases, and 11 bases lay in between. The length of the CDR3 is 15 residues. The germline CDR1 and CDR2 sequences are SGHRS and YFSETQ. The chain's CDR3 is CASSLDGGENQPQHF. The CDR3 coding sequence is TGCGCCAGCAGCTTGGACGGGGGAGAAAATCAGCCCCAGCATTTT.

This chain uses TRBV19 with TRBJ2-3; D gene ambiguous. V was clipped by 2 bases and J by 5 bases, with 8 bases between them. Germline CDR1 is LNHDA and CDR2 is SQIVND (reference sequence). The CDR3 covers 13 residues. The CDR3 loop reads CASSISIIDTQYF. The CDR3 region has the DNA TGTGCCAGTAGTATATCCATTATAGATACGCAGTATTTT.

This chain connects TRBV20-1 to TRBJ1-4; no clear D. Per germline, CDR1 DFQATT and CDR2 SNEGSKA (reference sequence). This CDR3 has 13 amino acids. The V gene lost 3 bases and the J gene lost 5 bases, with 10 bases spanning the gap. CDR3 in amino acids: CSASARPNEKLFF. The CDR3 DNA is TGCAGTGCTAGTGCCAGGCCGAATGAAAAACTGTTTTTT.

The genes are TRBV7-2 and TRBJ1-5, with no clear D. This CDR3 contains 14 residues. From germline, CDR1 is SGHTA and CDR2 FQGNSA. Between the trimmed V and J ends, which lost 2 bases and 2 bases, there was a span of 7 bases. The chain's CDR3 is CASSLKTGNQPQHF. DNA of the CDR3: TGTGCCAGCAGCTTAAAGACGGGCAATCAGCCCCAGCATTTT.

V gene TRBV7-8 combines with J gene TRBJ1-5; D remains unclear. Trimming stripped 5 bases from V and 3 bases from J, with 8 bases between. The CDR3 extends over 13 amino acids. The germline CDR1 and CDR2 sequences are SGHVS and FQNEAQ. CDR3 in amino acids: CASSNRNNQPQHF. CDR3 nucleotides: TGTGCCAGCAGCAACAGAAACAATCAGCCCCAGCATTTT.

The V and J genes are TRBV27 and TRBJ2-3; no firm D call. The CDR3 covers 12 residues. V dropped 8 bases and J dropped 6 bases, with 12 bases sitting between them. CDR1 MNHEY and CDR2 SMNVEV come from the germline V gene (reference sequence). The CDR3, as DNA: TGTGCCAGCGGATCTATGGGGGATACGCAGTATTTT. Protein sequence: CASGSMGDTQYF.

This chain joins TRBV6-2 or TRBV6-3 and TRBJ1-4; no clear D. CDR3 length equals 13 residues. Trimming cost V 5 bases and J 8 bases, with 12 bases left between them. Germline CDR1 reads MNHEY; CDR2 reads SVGEGT. The CDR3 DNA follows: TGTGCCAGCAGTGCGCGCGGAGGCGAAAAACTGTTTTTT. Its protein is CASSARGGEKLFF.

CDR3 protein: CSVSTSLLTGELFF. The CDR3 nucleotides are TGCAGCGTTTCGACTAGCCTTCTAACCGGGGAGCTGTTTTTT. V gene TRBV29-1 combines with J gene TRBJ2-2, with 7 bases that match TRBD2. There are 14 residues in the CDR3. V shed 5 bases, J shed 5 bases, and the junction held 8 bases outside the gene matches. The germline V gene has CDR1 SQVTM and CDR2 ANQGSEA.

This sequence joins TRBV5-1 and TRBJ2-7; D might be TRBD1 (6 bases). Germline V gene data show CDR1 as SGHRS and CDR2 as YFSETQ. Trimming stripped 0 bases from V and 6 bases from J, with 13 bases between. The CDR3 contains 14 residues. In nucleotides, the CDR3 is TGCGCCAGCAGCTTGGACAGGGCTGGGGGCGAGCAGTACTTC. This translates into CASSLDRAGGEQYF.

This clone was picked up a small number of times. V is TRBV6-4 and J is TRBJ2-3, with D tentatively TRBD2 (5 bases). The CDR3 covers 13 residues. Trimming removed 4 bases from V and 0 bases from J, with 5 bases in between. Germline V gives CDR1 MRHNA, CDR2 SNTAGT. CDR3 sequence: CASSGGSTDTQYF. The DNA for the CDR3 is TGTGCCAGCAGTGGCGGGAGCACAGATACGCAGTATTTT.

The rearrangement uses TRBV5-5 and TRBJ2-7; 7 bases are shared with TRBD1. The length of the CDR3 is 14 residues. CDR1 SGHKS and CDR2 YYEKEE come from the germline V gene (reference sequence). V dropped 1 base and J dropped 4; count of bases not matched to a gene: 5. The CDR3 here is CASSLTGVGYEQYF. In nucleotides, the CDR3 is TGTGCCAGCAGCTTGACAGGGGTTGGTTACGAGCAGTACTTC.

The table lists this clone with a few counts. This chain joins TRBV11-3 and TRBJ2-7, with D possibly TRBD2 on 5 matching bases. CDR3 length: 13 amino acids. V was pared by 0 bases and J by 5 bases, with 8 bases between. Germline assignment: CDR1 SGHNT and CDR2 YENEEA. The CDR3 region is CASSLDYGDEQYF. The CDR3 coding sequence is TGTGCCAGCAGCTTAGATTACGGGGACGAGCAGTACTTC.

DNA for the CDR3: TGCAGTGCTAGTGTCAGGACGGGAAACACCATATATTTT. This translates into CSASVRTGNTIYF. The chain recombines TRBV20-1 with TRBJ1-3; the D is unclear. The germline gives CDR1 DFQATT, CDR2 SNEGSKA (reference sequence). The CDR3 covers 13 residues. V lost 3 bases, J lost 4 bases, and 10 bases lay in between.

This chain uses TRBV12-5 with TRBJ2-1; 10 positions match TRBD2. CDR3 length: 16 residues. With 1 base clipped from V and 4 bases from J, the junction kept 4 bases outside the gene matches. Germline V gives CDR1 LGHNT, CDR2 FRNRAP. The CDR3 region is CASGLGVAGGYNEQFF. CDR3 coding DNA: TGTGCTAGTGGTTTGGGAGTAGCGGGAGGTTACAATGAGCAGTTCTTC.